This TCR beta chain comes out of a study of shared clonotypes between healthy human individuals. Study-level information: Per donor, three plates held CD4 naive cells, three held CD4 memory, two held CD8 naive and one held CD8 memory.

CD45RO-negative, CCR7-positively selected cells formed the naive CD8 fraction, excluding terminally differentiated effector memory CD45RA+ cells. This clone was observed a single time. Data came from immunoSEQ multiplex PCR; TCRdb stores just in-frame clones and leaves some out. The top ten hold more than 0.95% of the sample, which has about 2 million clones, less than 95% seen once. V lost 0 bases to trimming and J lost 2 bases, with 14 bases between them. CDR1 is LNHNV, CDR2 YYDKDF, per germline (reference sequence). This CDR3 contains 16 residues. The origin of this receptor is a man aged 18 to 30 in good health. The sequenced material came from naive CD8+ T cells sorted from blood. The V and J genes are TRBV15 and TRBJ2-7, with a possible D match to TRBD1 (6 bases). CDR3 residues: CATSRDLGTWPYEQYF. For the CDR3, the DNA is TGTGCCACCAGCAGAGACCTCGGGACATGGCCCTACGAGCAGTACTTC. Full variable domain (remainder filled in from reference TRBV15 and TRBJ2-7): DAMVIQNPRYQVTQFGKPVTLSCSQTLNHNVMYWYQQKSSQAPKLLFHYYDKDFNNEADTPDNFQSRRPNTSFCFLDIRSPGLGDTAMYLCATSRDLGTWPYEQYFGPGTRLTVT.